The 28 T cell receptor beta chains listed next were all sequenced from one sample in a study of PD-1 blockade in mismatch repair-deficient tumors. Profiled with immunoSEQ multiplex PCR; TCRdb holds only in-frame clones, not every one. The sample records about 67,000 clones, 70% to 80% being singletons. The sample in question was peripheral blood, obtained 2 weeks after starting pembrolizumab. These receptors came from an adult with mismatch repair-deficient cancer.

DNA of the CDR3: TGTGCCACGAAAGAGGGGGACTATGGCTACACCTTC. Translated: CATKEGDYGYTF. The chain links TRBV10-3 to TRBJ1-2; possible D gene TRBD1, 6 bases. The CDR3 has 12 amino acids. With 10 bases removed from V and 3 bases from J, the gap between germline ends came to 12 bases. CDR1 is ENHRY and CDR2 is SYGVKD in the germline V gene.

The chain combines TRBV6-5 with TRBJ1-1; D is possibly TRBD1 (6 bases). Germline CDR1 MNHEY, CDR2 SVGAGI. The ends were cut back, 0 bases at V and 1 base at J, with 9 bases in the middle. There are 15 residues in the CDR3. CDR3 in DNA: TGTGCCAGCAGTTACTCGGGGGGGCGGAACACTGAAGCTTTCTTT. Translating it yields CASSYSGGRNTEAFF.

The chain has TRBV7-2 and TRBJ1-4; unclear D gene. The CDR3 has 19 amino acids. The germline V gene encodes CDR1 SGHTA and CDR2 FQGNSA. The germline V and J ends were trimmed by 3 bases and 0 bases, with 20 bases remaining between them. DNA of the CDR3: TGTGCCAGCAGCTTCCCGCGGGTGGGAATGTTCTCAACTAATGAAAAACTGTTTTTT. Translating gives CASSFPRVGMFSTNEKLFF. The full variable domain, with the rest looked up from reference TRBV7-2 and TRBJ1-4, is GAGVSQSPSNKVTEKGKDVELRCDPISGHTALYWYRQSLGQGLEFLIYFQGNSAPDKSGLPSDRFSAERTGGSVSTLTIQRTQQEDSAVYLCASSFPRVGMFSTNEKLFFGSGTQLSVL.

V and J are TRBV27 and TRBJ2-7; D might be TRBD2 (5 bases). This CDR3 spans 14 amino acids. V gave up 1 base and J gave up 5 bases, with 12 bases separating them. Per the germline V gene, CDR1 is MNHEY and CDR2 is SMNVEV (reference sequence). The CDR3 DNA sequence: TGTGCCAGCAGTTTATGGTCGGGGTTTAACGAGCAGTACTTC. As protein: CASSLWSGFNEQYF.

The CDR3 is CSVVDPPRYNEQFF. CDR3 DNA: TGCAGCGTGGTGGACCCCCCCCGGTACAATGAGCAGTTCTTC. The V call is TRBV29-1, the J call TRBJ2-1; D is uncertain. The germline V gene has CDR1 SQVTM and CDR2 ANQGSEA. Deletions cut 6 bases from V and 4 bases from J, with 16 bases between. This CDR3 is 14 amino acids long.

This chain uses TRBV6-1 with TRBJ1-2; no definite D call. Germline V gives CDR1 MNHNS, CDR2 SASEGT. V was clipped by 7 bases and J by 5 bases, with 14 bases between them. The length of the CDR3 is 13 residues. The CDR3 bases are TGTGCCAGCATTCTCAACATGGGGTATGGCTACACCTTC. Protein sequence: CASILNMGYGYTF.

The CDR3 spells CASSSQGPMLGYTF. CDR3 in DNA: TGTGCCAGTAGCTCCCAGGGGCCCATGCTTGGCTACACCTTC. The chain combines TRBV19 with TRBJ1-2, with TRBD1 as a possible D gene (6 bases). Trimming stripped 6 bases from V and 7 bases from J, with 18 bases between. Germline assignment: CDR1 LNHDA and CDR2 SQIVND (reference sequence). This CDR3 spans 14 amino acids. The variable domain in full, completed from reference TRBV19 and TRBJ1-2, reads DGGITQSPKYLFRKEGQNVTLSCEQNLNHDAMYWYRQDPGQGLRLIYYSQIVNDFQKGDIAEGYSVSREKKESFPLTVTSAQKNPTAFYLCASSSQGPMLGYTFGSGTRLTVV.

V usage is TRBV13 and J usage is TRBJ2-2; TRBD1 matches 11 bases. Losses at the gene ends were 4 bases for V and 5 bases for J; bases not matched to a gene: 3. The CDR3 contains 15 residues. Per the germline V gene, CDR1 is PRHDT and CDR2 is FYEKMQ (reference sequence). In nucleotides, the CDR3 is TGTGCCAGCAGCTGGGACAGGGGGAAAACCGGGGAGCTGTTTTTT. Translated: CASSWDRGKTGELFF.

The J gene is TRBJ1-4, the V gene TRBV4-3, with TRBD1 identical over 8 bases. The germline CDR1 and CDR2 sequences are LGHNA and YSLEER. The CDR3 contains 16 residues. The V segment lost 4 bases and the J segment 5 bases; nucleotides outside the gene matches: 9. The CDR3 sequence: CASSLGQGESNEKLFF. In DNA form, the CDR3 reads TGCGCCAGCAGCCTCGGACAGGGTGAATCCAATGAAAAACTGTTTTTT.

The chain couples TRBV5-4 to TRBJ2-7, with 7 bases matching TRBD1. The J segment lost 0 bases and the V segment lost 5 bases, leaving 17 bases of the junction unmatched. The CDR3 is made up of 18 amino acids. From germline, CDR1 is SGHNT and CDR2 YYREEE (reference sequence). CDR3 sequence: CASSPTLSTTGHSYEQYF. The DNA of the CDR3 is TGTGCCAGCAGTCCGACTCTATCTACGACAGGGCACTCCTACGAGCAGTACTTC.

The V call is TRBV2, the J call TRBJ2-1; the D gene is possibly TRBD2 (6 bases). Trimming cost V 1 base and J 4 bases, with 17 bases left between them. The germline V gene has CDR1 SNHLY and CDR2 FYNNEI. There are 17 residues in the CDR3. This chain's CDR3 is CASSEVQGGNPYNEQFF. In DNA form, the CDR3 reads TGTGCCAGCAGTGAAGTCCAGGGCGGGAACCCATACAATGAGCAGTTCTTC. Variable domain in full (rest from reference TRBV2 and TRBJ2-1): EPEVTQTPSHQVTQMGQEVILRCVPISNHLYFYWYRQILGQKVEFLVSFYNNEISEKSEIFDDQFSVERPDGSNFTLKIRSTKLEDSAMYFCASSEVQGGNPYNEQFFGPGTRLTVL.

CDR3 residues: CAGRETGTGELFF. Here the CDR3 DNA reads TGTGCCGGCCGAGAAACGGGCACCGGGGAGCTGTTTTTT. The rearrangement links TRBV28 to TRBJ2-2; D remains ambiguous. The germline gives CDR1 MDHEN, CDR2 SYDVKM. V lost 11 bases, J lost 4 bases, and 14 bases lay in between. CDR3 length: 13 amino acids.

This clone was seen only a few times. One end of the junction is discordant with germline, which a read error may explain. The chain uses TRBV7-7 and TRBJ2-7, with 8 positions matching TRBD1. This CDR3 has 13 amino acids. The germline CDR1 and CDR2 sequences are SSHAT and FNYEAQ (reference sequence). The CDR3 DNA sequence: TGTGCTAGCAGCCTAGACAGGGGCCACGAGCAGTACTTC. Translation gives CASSLDRGHEQYF. Full variable domain (rest looked up from reference TRBV7-7 and TRBJ2-7): GAGVSQSPRYKVTKRGQDVTLRCDPISSHATLYWYQQALGQGPEFLTYFNYEAQPDKSGLPSDRFSAERPEGSISTLTIQRTEQRDSAMYRCASSLDRGHEQYFGPGTRLTVT.

The J gene is TRBJ2-5, the V gene TRBV5-1; weak D call: TRBD1 (6 bases). This CDR3 spans 15 amino acids. Between the trimmed V and J ends, which lost 0 bases and 2 bases, there was a span of 11 bases. Germline CDR1 is SGHRS and CDR2 is YFSETQ. CDR3 bases: TGCGCCAGCAGCTTGGTAGGGGGTGGGCAAGAGACCCAGTACTTC. Protein product: CASSLVGGGQETQYF.

This clone was recorded once. The chain employs TRBV10-2 and TRBJ2-1, with a tentative D call TRBD1 (5 bases). The germline CDR1 and CDR2 sequences are WSHSY and SAAADI. This CDR3 is 15 amino acids long. V shed 6 bases and J shed 2 bases, with 14 bases lying between them. CDR3: CASRPDSSTYNEQFF. The CDR3 DNA reads TGCGCCAGCAGACCCGACAGTTCCACCTACAATGAGCAGTTCTTC.

The chain recombines TRBV19 with TRBJ1-1, with D unclear. V was cut by 0 bases and J by 1 base, with 6 bases left in between. CDR3 length: 14 residues. Looked up from germline, CDR1 is LNHDA and CDR2 is SQIVND (reference sequence). In nucleotides, the CDR3 is TGTGCCAGTAGTATAGACAGAGAGAACACTGAAGCTTTCTTT. Encoded protein: CASSIDRENTEAFF. Variable domain in full (rest from reference TRBV19 and TRBJ1-1): DGGITQSPKYLFRKEGQNVTLSCEQNLNHDAMYWYRQDPGQGLRLIYYSQIVNDFQKGDIAEGYSVSREKKESFPLTVTSAQKNPTAFYLCASSIDRENTEAFFGQGTRLTVV.

V usage is TRBV27 and J usage is TRBJ1-5, with 7 bases that match TRBD1. The CDR3 extends over 14 amino acids. Unmatched junction bases numbered 1, after V lost 0 bases and J lost 5 bases. The germline V gene has CDR1 MNHEY and CDR2 SMNVEV (reference sequence). The CDR3 spells CASSLSGGYQPQHF. CDR3 sequence (DNA): TGTGCCAGCAGTTTATCAGGGGGCTATCAGCCCCAGCATTTT.

This chain links TRBV27 with TRBJ2-7, with 8 positions matching TRBD2. The CDR3 is 15 amino acids. Germline assignment: CDR1 MNHEY and CDR2 SMNVEV (reference sequence). The V gene end was trimmed by 2 bases and the J gene end by 3 bases; junction bases not matched to a gene: 6. The chain's CDR3 is CASSLRGGSLYEQYF. CDR3 sequence (DNA): TGTGCCAGCAGTTTACGGGGGGGTAGTCTCTACGAGCAGTACTTC.

This clone was seen once. V and J are TRBV27 and TRBJ1-1; TRBD1 matches 7 bases. Unmatched junction bases numbered 7, after V lost 4 bases and J lost 5 bases. This CDR3 spans 14 amino acids. Germline CDR1 is MNHEY and CDR2 is SMNVEV (reference sequence). DNA for the CDR3: TGTGCCAGCAGTTACAGCCAGGGGGGGACTGAAGCTTTCTTT. This gives the protein CASSYSQGGTEAFF.

This chain connects TRBV5-4 to TRBJ2-1; 10 bases fit TRBD1. Losses at the gene ends were 0 bases for V and 3 bases for J; bases not matched to a gene: 0. The CDR3 covers 15 residues. CDR1 SGHNT and CDR2 YYREEE come from the germline V gene (reference sequence). CDR3 coding DNA: TGTGCCAGCAGCTTGGGGACAGGGGGCTACAATGAGCAGTTCTTC. It translates to CASSLGTGGYNEQFF.

This chain links TRBV4-1 with TRBJ1-5, with D maybe TRBD1 (5 bases). The CDR3 contains 17 residues. V was pared by 3 bases and J by 3 bases, with 18 bases between. CDR1 is MGHRA, CDR2 YSYEKL, per germline. CDR3 DNA sequence: TGCGCCAGCAGCCACGCCGGGTTGAGCAGGGCCAATCAGCCCCAGCATTTT. This gives the protein CASSHAGLSRANQPQHF.

The rearrangement joins TRBV5-5 to TRBJ1-2, with D possibly matching TRBD1 (5 bases). Germline V lookup: CDR1 SGHKS, CDR2 YYEKEE (reference sequence). CDR3 size: 14 residues. V shed 0 bases and J shed 2 bases, with 8 bases lying between them. The DNA for the CDR3 is TGTGCCAGCAGCTTGGACCAGGGAAACTATGGCTACACCTTC. Protein: CASSLDQGNYGYTF.

This clone was observed a few times. Other DNA sequences within the sample encode an identical CDR3. The V gene is TRBV6-5, the J gene TRBJ2-7, with 13 bases aligning to TRBD2. Germline CDR1 MNHEY, CDR2 SVGAGI. With 3 bases clipped from V and 5 bases from J, the junction kept 1 base outside the gene matches. The CDR3 runs to 14 residues. The CDR3 nucleotides read TGTGCCAGCAGTTATGGGACTAGCGGGAACGAGCAGTACTTC. It specifies CASSYGTSGNEQYF.

This clone was detected a few times. This chain joins TRBV9 and TRBJ1-2, with D perhaps TRBD1 (5 bases). V lost 2 bases and J lost 4, with 9 bases in between. Germline V gene sequence: CDR1 SGDLS, CDR2 YYNGEE. The CDR3 runs to 13 residues. The CDR3: CASSVGTSYGYTF. The CDR3 nucleotides are TGTGCCAGCAGCGTCGGGACTTCCTATGGCTACACCTTC.

In this sample, this clone turned up a few times. The chain is built from TRBV11-2 and TRBJ2-1; 11 bases are a match to TRBD2. CDR1 and CDR2 from the germline V gene are SGHAT and FQNNGV. V dropped 5 bases and J dropped 5; count of bases not matched to a gene: 11. This CDR3 contains 17 residues. This CDR3 is CASSPPKGTSGDNEQFF. The CDR3 nucleotides read TGTGCCAGCAGCCCCCCGAAAGGGACTAGCGGAGACAATGAGCAGTTCTTC. Full variable domain (rest looked up from reference TRBV11-2 and TRBJ2-1): EAGVAQSPRYKIIEKRQSVAFWCNPISGHATLYWYQQILGQGPKLLIQFQNNGVVDDSQLPKDRFSAERLKGVDSTLKIQPAKLEDSAVYLCASSPPKGTSGDNEQFFGPGTRLTVL.

This chain joins TRBV5-5 and TRBJ2-1; the D gene is possibly TRBD1 (6 bases). Germline lookup yields CDR1 SGHKS and CDR2 YYEKEE (reference sequence). This CDR3 comprises 15 residues. The ends were cut back, 0 bases at V and 4 bases at J, with 11 bases in the middle. In DNA, the CDR3 is TGTGCCAGCAGCTTGGCAGGGGCCCATTACAATGAGCAGTTCTTC. Amino acid sequence: CASSLAGAHYNEQFF.

The V gene is TRBV7-3, the J gene TRBJ2-1; D is possibly TRBD1 or TRBD2 (5 bases each). The length of the CDR3 is 13 residues. The V gene's germline CDR1 is SGHTA and CDR2 FQGTGA. Between the trimmed V and J ends, which lost 5 bases and 9 bases, there was a span of 14 bases. CDR3 residues: CASSPTVGTEQFF. The CDR3 nucleotides read TGTGCCAGCAGCCCGACTGTAGGGACTGAGCAGTTCTTC. The full variable domain, in which reference TRBV7-3 and TRBJ2-1 provide the parts outside the CDR3, is GAGVSQTPSNKVTEKGKYVELRCDPISGHTALYWYRQSLGQGPEFLIYFQGTGAADDSGLPNDRFFAVRPEGSVSTLKIQRTERGDSAVYLCASSPTVGTEQFFGPGTRLTVL.

This clone has only a few counts. This rearrangement joins TRBV13 to TRBJ2-1; 8 bases align to TRBD2. The CDR3 is made up of 14 amino acids. With 5 bases clipped from V and 9 bases from J, the junction kept 9 bases outside the gene matches. Germline CDR1 reads PRHDT; CDR2 reads FYEKMQ (reference sequence). CDR3 nucleotide sequence: TGTGCCAGCAGCGGCGAGCGGGCGGGAGGTGAGCAGTTCTTC. Translated, it gives CASSGERAGGEQFF.